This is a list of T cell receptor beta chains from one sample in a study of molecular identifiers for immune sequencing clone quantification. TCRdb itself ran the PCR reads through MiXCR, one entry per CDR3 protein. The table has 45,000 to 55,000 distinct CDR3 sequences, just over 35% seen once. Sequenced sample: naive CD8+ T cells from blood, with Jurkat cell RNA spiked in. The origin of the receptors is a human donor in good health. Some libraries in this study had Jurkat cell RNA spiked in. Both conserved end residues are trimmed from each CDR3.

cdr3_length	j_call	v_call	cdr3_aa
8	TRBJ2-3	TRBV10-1	ASIRDTQY
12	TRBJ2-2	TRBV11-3	ASSLGGGTRELF
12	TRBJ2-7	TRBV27	ASSSGTAYYEQY
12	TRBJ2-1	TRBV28	ASSSSQGDNEQF
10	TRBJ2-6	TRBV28	ASKGGANVLT
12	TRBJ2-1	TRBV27	ASLGTERYNEQF
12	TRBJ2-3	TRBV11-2	ASSLGPGADTQY
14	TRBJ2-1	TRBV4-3	ASSPSWGSSYNEQF
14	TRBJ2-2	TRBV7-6	ASSLGWRTGTGELF
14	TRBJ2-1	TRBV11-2	ASSSTFSAVYNEQF
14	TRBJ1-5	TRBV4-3	ASSQWVVASNQPQH
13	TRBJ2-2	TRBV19	AGSIWASNTGELL
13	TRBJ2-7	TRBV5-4	ASSGGLAGTPEQY
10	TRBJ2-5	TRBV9	ASSPYQETQY
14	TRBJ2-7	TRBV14	ASSQVTGLAAYEQY
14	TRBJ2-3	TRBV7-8	ASSYIPRLTTDTQY
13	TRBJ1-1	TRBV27	ASSSPQRGTPEAF
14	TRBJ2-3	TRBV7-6	ASSLDQAGAGDTQY
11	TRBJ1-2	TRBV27	ASSLSTDYGYT
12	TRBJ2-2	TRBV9	ASNQGHGGGELF
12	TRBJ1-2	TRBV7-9	ASSSGDRRYGYT
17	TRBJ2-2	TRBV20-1	SAFGLAGEEIANTGELF
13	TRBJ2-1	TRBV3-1	ASSQEGGMGYEQF
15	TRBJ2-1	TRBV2	ASRETLAGSVYNEQF
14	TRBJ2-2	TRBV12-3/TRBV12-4	TSSRLAGRNTGELF
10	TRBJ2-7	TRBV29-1	SAGTGGYEQY
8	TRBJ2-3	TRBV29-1	SALTDTQY
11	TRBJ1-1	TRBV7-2	ATGAGVRTEAF
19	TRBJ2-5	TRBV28	ASSLSRATERGTDGGETQY
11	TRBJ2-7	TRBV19	ASSRRGPYEQY